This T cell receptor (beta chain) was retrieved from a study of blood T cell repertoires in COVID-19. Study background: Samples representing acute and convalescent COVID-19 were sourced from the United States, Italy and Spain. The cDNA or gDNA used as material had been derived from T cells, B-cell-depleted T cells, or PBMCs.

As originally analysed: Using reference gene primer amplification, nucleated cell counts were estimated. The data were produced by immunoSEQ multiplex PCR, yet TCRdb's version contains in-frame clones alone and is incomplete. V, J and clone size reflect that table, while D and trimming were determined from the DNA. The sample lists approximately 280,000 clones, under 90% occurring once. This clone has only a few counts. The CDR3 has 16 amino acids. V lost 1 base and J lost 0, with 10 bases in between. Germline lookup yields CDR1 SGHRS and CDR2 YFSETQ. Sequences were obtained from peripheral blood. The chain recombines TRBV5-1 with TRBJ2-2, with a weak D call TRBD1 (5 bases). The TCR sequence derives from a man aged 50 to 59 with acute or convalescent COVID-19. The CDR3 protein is CASSLSRAANTGELFF. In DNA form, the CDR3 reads TGCGCCAGCAGCTTGTCCAGGGCCGCGAACACCGGGGAGCTGTTTTTT. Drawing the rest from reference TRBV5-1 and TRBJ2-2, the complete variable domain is KAGVTQTPRYLIKTRGQQVTLSCSPISGHRSVSWYQQTPGQGLQFLFEYFSETQRNKGNFPGRFSGRQFSNSRSEMNVSTLELGDSALYLCASSLSRAANTGELFFGEGSRLTVL.